This TCR beta chain stems from a study of blood T cells in healthy people across ages (dated by TCRdb to between 2014 and 2017). Context from the whole study: In model experiments, template switching captured about one uniquely barcoded TCR beta cDNA molecule for every two T cells. To track age-related changes in TCR beta repertoire diversity, the study relied on deep sequencing normalized with unique cDNA molecular identifiers. Donors were grouped into four age groups: young (average roughly 15 years), middle-aged (around 39), aged (about 60) and long-lived (less than 85). To avoid experimental bias, donors of different ages were randomly spread across the sequencing lanes. Using the same blood draw, the study looked at two additional independent replicas of 1 million unique cDNA reads for two donors, one aged 18 to 30 and the other aged 80 or older. Study-level results and caveats: Because donor CMV infection status was unknown, age-related changes in expanded clonotypes were potentially confounded. Compared with the aged group, the long-lived group had more naive CD4+ T cells, fewer expanded clones and increased TCR diversity, suggesting age selection. As age increased, observed TCR beta diversity per million T cells dropped in a roughly linear way, and a significant reduction was already evident by age 40. Estimates of total diversity based on one million sequenced T cells were considered lower bounds and underestimates. Since profiling was done on bulk unsorted PBMCs, naive and antigen-experienced compartments could not be conclusively compared. The percentage of naive T cells measured by flow cytometry correlated strongly with observed TCR beta diversity.

Donors were 30 to 45 systemically healthy Caucasian individuals from Russia aged roughly 6 to 95 years. Each donor gave about 9.8 milliliters of peripheral blood, drawn into EDTA-treated Vacutainer tubes. Ficoll-Paque density-gradient centrifugation was used to isolate PBMCs, with at least 7 million per sample. Total RNA was extracted from PBMCs with Trizol reagent, with at least 6 micrograms obtained per sample. For every donor, flow cytometry on a PBMC aliquot measured the percentage of naive CD45RAhigh/CD27high T cells. V lost 5 bases and J lost 3 bases; the stretch between them is 18 bases long. The germline V gene specifies SGHRS as CDR1 and YFSETQ as CDR2. The CDR3, from cysteine to phenylalanine, totals 15 residues. Only the CDR3 DNA is retained, 45 bases long and in frame from the first base. The method behind the library was 5' RACE. A second PCR of roughly 7 to 12 cycles was performed with a sample-barcoded 5' primer and a J-beta primer mix. A unique molecular identifier was introduced onto each TCR beta cDNA molecule by a template-switch 5' adaptor carrying 12 random nucleotides. Each sample yielded at least 3 million CDR3-containing paired-end reads. All of the RNA was converted into first-strand cDNA using the Mint cDNA synthesis kit, with a TRBC-specific oligonucleotide serving as the primer. All cDNA was treated with uracil-DNA glycosylase and then went through a first 18-cycle PCR with the universal primers M1SS and BC2_uni_R. The original methods were these. For normalization, 1 million high-quality reads were randomly selected from each sample, with every read carrying a distinct molecular identifier. Reads with shared molecular identifiers were discarded instead of being binned into consensus sequences. MiTCR, set to a Q25 quality threshold and the strictest error-elimination algorithm, was used for CDR3 identification, clonotype clustering and error correction. A nonparametric unseen species model using Euler transformation provided a lower-bound estimate of total TCR beta diversity. TCRdb reanalyzed the raw reads on its own, using fastp at Q25 for trimming and MiXCR for clone calling, and kept in-frame beta chains. Here each entry gathers all rows of one CDR3 protein and keeps the most common genes and DNA. The V and J calls here are based on TCRdb, not the publication. A total of 1.8 million or so distinct CDR3 sequences appear in this sample, about two fifths of them only once. The ten largest account for under 30% of the sample.

About this clonotype itself: Its cognate antigen has yet to be identified. No per-base quality is available; no much larger clone lies one base away.

Sequences were obtained from blood. Recombination joined TRBV5-1 with TRBJ2-7; no D segment can be confidently identified. The TCR was taken from a human donor in good health. The sequenced DNA: TGCGCCAGCAGTTCTTTCGGGTCAGGCGTCTACGAGCAGTACTTC. This yields the protein CASSSFGSGVYEQYF.